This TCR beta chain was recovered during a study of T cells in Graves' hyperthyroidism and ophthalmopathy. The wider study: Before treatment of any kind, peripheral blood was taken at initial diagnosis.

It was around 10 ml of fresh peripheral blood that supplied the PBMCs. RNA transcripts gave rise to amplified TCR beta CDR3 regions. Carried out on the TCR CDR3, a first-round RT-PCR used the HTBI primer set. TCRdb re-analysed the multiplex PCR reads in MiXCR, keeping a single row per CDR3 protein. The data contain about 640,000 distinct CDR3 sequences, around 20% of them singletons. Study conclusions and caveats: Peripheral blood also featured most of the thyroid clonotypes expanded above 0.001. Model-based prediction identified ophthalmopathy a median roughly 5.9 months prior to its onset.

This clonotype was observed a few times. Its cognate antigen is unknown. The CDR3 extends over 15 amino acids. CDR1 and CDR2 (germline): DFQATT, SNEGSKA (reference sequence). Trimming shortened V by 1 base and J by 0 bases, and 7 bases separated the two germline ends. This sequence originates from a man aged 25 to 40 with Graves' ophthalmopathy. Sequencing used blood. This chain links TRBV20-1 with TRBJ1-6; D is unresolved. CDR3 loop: CSARVRASYNSPLHF. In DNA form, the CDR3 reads TGCAGTGCTAGAGTACGAGCCTCCTATAATTCACCCCTCCACTTT.